This T cell receptor (beta chain) was obtained from a study of Tregs in tolerant kidney transplant recipients. The nonmyeloablative bone marrow transplants came from related graft donors, with transient mixed chimerism. Worth noting for this clone: From the germline J gene comes the end of the CDR3, since the read stops 3 residues before it.

This CDR3 has 12 amino acids. CDR1 is SNHLY and CDR2 is FYNNEI in the germline V gene. Trimming cost V 8 bases and J 7 bases, with 14 bases left between them. The method was immunoSEQ multiplex PCR; TCRdb's version includes in-frame clones alone and lacks a portion of them. The data include more than 11,000 clones; the top ten clones carry about 25%. V gene TRBV2 combines with J gene TRBJ2-5; TRBD1 is a possible D gene (6 bases). This material consisted of CD8+ T cells from blood (PBMCs), taken 6 months after the transplant. The sequence came from a human patient who received a combined kidney and bone marrow transplant. A subset of T cells may come from the graft donor. The DNA read from the CDR3 is TGTGCCAGCGACCCCCCAGGGGTGACC. This gives the protein CASDPPGVT. From start to end, the CDR3 is CASDPPGVTQYF.